Listed here is a single T cell receptor (beta chain). This record comes from a study of PD-1 blockade in classical Hodgkin lymphoma. Data came from immunoSEQ multiplex PCR; TCRdb stores just in-frame clones and leaves some out. The sample holds about 39,000 clones, 77% seen once. Time point in this sample: cycle 4 day 1 (C4D1), after more than five weeks of nivolumab. After autologous stem cell transplantation all patients relapsed, and prior brentuximab vedotin exposure differed between cohorts. The specimen was peripheral blood mononuclear cells (PBMCs), collected before the fourth cycle of nivolumab. The sequence came from a human donor with classical Hodgkin lymphoma.

The CDR3 coding sequence is TGTGCCAGCAGTTACTCGTCAGGGATGAACACTGAAGCTTTCTTT. The encoded protein is CASSYSSGMNTEAFF. The rearrangement links TRBV6-5 to TRBJ1-1, with D possibly matching TRBD1 (5 bases). V shed 0 bases and J shed 0 bases, with 8 bases lying between them. This CDR3 contains 15 residues. Germline CDR1 MNHEY, CDR2 SVGAGI.